This T cell receptor (beta chain) was observed in a study of T-cell memory formation after mild COVID-19. TCRdb itself ran the 5' RACE reads through MiXCR, one entry per CDR3 protein. The repertoire holds approximately 400,000 distinct CDR3 sequences, more than 15% seen once, with about 22% in the top ten. The CDR3 totals 16 residues. The V end was cut by 5 bases, the J end by 4 bases, with 18 bases between. The germline V gene encodes CDR1 MGHRA and CDR2 YSYEKL. This TCR came from a man in his late teens or twenties who had mild COVID-19 (a few samples of this study predate the infection). Cell type and time point are not known. Sequencing was carried out using PBMCs or a T cell subset sorted from them (not recorded which). This chain joins TRBV4-1 and TRBJ1-3, with D perhaps matching TRBD1 (6 bases). CDR3 nucleotide sequence: TGCGCCAGCAGCACCTCCGGACAGCCGGGCGGAAACACCATATATTTT. Translating it yields CASSTSGQPGGNTIYF.